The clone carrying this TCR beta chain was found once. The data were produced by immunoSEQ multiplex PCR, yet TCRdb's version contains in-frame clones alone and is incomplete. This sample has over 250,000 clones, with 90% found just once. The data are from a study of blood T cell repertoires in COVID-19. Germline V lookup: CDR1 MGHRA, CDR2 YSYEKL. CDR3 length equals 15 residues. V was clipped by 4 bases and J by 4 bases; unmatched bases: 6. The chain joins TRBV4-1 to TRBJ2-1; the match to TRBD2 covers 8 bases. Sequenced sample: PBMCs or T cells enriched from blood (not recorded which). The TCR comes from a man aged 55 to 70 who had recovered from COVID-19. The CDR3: CASSLGLALYNEQFF. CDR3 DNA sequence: TGCGCCAGCAGCCTAGGACTAGCCTTATACAATGAGCAGTTCTTC.